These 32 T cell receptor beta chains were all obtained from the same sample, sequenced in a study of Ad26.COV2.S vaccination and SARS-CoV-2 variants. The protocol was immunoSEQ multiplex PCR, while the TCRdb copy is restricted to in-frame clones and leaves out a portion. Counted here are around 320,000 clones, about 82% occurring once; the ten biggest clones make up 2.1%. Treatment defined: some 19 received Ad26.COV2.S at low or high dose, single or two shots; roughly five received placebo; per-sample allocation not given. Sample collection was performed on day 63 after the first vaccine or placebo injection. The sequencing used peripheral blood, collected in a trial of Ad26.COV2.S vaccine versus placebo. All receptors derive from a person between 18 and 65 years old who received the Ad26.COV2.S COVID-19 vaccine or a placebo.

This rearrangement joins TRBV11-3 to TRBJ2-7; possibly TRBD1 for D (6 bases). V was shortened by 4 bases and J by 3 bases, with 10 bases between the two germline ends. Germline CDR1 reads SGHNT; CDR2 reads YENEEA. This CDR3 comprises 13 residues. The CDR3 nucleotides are TGTGCCAGCAGCTCCGAGGACAGCTACGAGCAGTACTTC. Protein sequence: CASSSEDSYEQYF.

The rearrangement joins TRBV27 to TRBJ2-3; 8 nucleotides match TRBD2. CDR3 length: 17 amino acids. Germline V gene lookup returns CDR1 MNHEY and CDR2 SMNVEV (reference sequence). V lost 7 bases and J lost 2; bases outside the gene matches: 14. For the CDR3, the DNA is TGTGCCAGCAAGGGAGTAGCGGGGCGTACTTTCACAGATACGCAGTATTTT. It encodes CASKGVAGRTFTDTQYF.

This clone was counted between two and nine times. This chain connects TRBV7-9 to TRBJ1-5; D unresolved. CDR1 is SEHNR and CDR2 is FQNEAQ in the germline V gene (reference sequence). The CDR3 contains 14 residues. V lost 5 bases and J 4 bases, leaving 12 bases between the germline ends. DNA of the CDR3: TGTGCCAGCAGCCACCCTTGGGCGAATCAGCCCCAGCATTTT. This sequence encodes CASSHPWANQPQHF.

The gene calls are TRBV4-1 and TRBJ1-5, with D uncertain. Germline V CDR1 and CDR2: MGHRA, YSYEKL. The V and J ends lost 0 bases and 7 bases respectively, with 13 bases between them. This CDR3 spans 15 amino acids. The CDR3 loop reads CASSQDSPARQPQHF. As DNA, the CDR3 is TGCGCCAGCAGCCAAGATTCTCCCGCAAGGCAGCCCCAGCATTTT.

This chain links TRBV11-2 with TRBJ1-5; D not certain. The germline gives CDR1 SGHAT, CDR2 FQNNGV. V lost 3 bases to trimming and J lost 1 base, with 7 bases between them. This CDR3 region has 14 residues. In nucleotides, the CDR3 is TGTGCCAGCAGCTTGGGAAGGAGCAATCAGCCCCAGCATTTT. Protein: CASSLGRSNQPQHF.

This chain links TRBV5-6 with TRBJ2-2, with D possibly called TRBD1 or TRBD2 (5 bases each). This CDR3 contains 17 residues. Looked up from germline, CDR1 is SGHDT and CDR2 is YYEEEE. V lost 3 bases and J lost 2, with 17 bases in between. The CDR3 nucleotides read TGTGCCAGCAGCTCCTCCCGGGGCAGGGTAAACACCGGGGAGCTGTTTTTT. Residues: CASSSSRGRVNTGELFF.

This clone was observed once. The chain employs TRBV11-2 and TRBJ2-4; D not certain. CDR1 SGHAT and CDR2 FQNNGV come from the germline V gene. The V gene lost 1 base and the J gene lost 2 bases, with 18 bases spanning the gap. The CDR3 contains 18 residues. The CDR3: CASSLVLGSTNPKNIQYF. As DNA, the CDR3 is TGTGCCAGCAGCTTAGTTTTGGGCAGCACTAATCCCAAAAACATTCAGTACTTC.

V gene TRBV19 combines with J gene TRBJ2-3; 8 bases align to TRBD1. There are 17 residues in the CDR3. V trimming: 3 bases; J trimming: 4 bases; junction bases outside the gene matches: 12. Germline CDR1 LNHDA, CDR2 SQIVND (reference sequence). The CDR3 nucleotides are TGTGCCAGTAGTATCGGGACAGGCACGGTCACCGCAGATACGCAGTATTTT. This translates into CASSIGTGTVTADTQYF. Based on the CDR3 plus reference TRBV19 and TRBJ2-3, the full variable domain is DGGITQSPKYLFRKEGQNVTLSCEQNLNHDAMYWYRQDPGQGLRLIYYSQIVNDFQKGDIAEGYSVSREKKESFPLTVTSAQKNPTAFYLCASSIGTGTVTADTQYFGPGTRLTVL.

The CDR3 reads CASSRTGQGYTF. The CDR3 bases are TGTGCCAGCAGCAGGACAGGACAGGGCTACACCTTC. J is TRBJ1-2 and V is TRBV3-1 (or the pseudogene TRBV3-2); TRBD1 matches at 7 bases. V lost 5 bases, J lost 8 bases, and 5 bases stayed unmatched. Germline CDR1 is LGHDT and CDR2 is YNNKEL (reference sequence). CDR3 length: 12 amino acids.

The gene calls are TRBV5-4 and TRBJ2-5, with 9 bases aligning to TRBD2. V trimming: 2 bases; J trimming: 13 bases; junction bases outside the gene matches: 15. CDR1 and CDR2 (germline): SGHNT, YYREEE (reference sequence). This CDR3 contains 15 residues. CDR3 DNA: TGTGCCAGCAGCTTAGCGGGGGGCCTCTATTTAGGATGGTACTTC. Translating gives CASSLAGGLYLGWYF.

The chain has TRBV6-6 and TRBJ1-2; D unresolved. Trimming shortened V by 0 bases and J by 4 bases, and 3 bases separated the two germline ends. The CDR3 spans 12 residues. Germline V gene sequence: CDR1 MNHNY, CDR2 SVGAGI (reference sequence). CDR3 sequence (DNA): TGTGCCAGCAGTTACTCTAGCTATGGCTACACCTTC. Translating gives CASSYSSYGYTF.

CDR3 nucleotides: TGTGCCAGCAGCTTAGTGGCGAACACTGAAGCTTTCTTT. Protein: CASSLVANTEAFF. V and J are TRBV7-2 and TRBJ1-1; D ambiguous. Trimming pared 1 base from V and 1 base from J, leaving 4 bases between. The CDR3 extends over 13 amino acids. Per the germline V gene, CDR1 is SGHTA and CDR2 is FQGNSA.

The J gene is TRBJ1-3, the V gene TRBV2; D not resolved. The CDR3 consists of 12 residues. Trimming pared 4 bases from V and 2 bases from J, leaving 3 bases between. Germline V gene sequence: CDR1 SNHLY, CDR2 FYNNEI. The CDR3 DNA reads TGTGCCAGCAGTGGACCTGGAAACACCATATATTTT. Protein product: CASSGPGNTIYF.

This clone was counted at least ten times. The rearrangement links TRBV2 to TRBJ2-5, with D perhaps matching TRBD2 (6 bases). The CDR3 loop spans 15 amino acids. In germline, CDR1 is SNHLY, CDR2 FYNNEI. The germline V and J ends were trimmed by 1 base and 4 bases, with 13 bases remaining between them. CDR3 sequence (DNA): TGTGCCAGCAGTGAAGGGGACTTTGCACGAGAGACCCAGTACTTC. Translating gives CASSEGDFARETQYF.

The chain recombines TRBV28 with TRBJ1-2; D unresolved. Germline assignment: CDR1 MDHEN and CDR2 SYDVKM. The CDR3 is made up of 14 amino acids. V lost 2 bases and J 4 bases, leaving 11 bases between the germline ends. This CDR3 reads CASSLQVTTYGYTF. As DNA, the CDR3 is TGTGCCAGCAGTTTACAAGTGACAACCTATGGCTACACCTTC.

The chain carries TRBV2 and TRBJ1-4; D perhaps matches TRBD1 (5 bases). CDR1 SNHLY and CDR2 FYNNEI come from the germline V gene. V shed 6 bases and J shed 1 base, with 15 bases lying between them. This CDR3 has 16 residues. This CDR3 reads CASSRDPLGTNEKLFF. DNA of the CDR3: TGTGCCAGCAGCCGGGACCCCCTGGGAACTAATGAAAAACTGTTTTTT.

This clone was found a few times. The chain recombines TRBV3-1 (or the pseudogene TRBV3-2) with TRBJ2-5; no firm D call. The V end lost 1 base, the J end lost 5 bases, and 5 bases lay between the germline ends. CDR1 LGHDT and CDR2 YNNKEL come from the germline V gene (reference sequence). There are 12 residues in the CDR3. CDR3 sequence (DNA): TGTGCCAGCAGCCAAGCTTCCGAGACCCAGTACTTC. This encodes CASSQASETQYF.

The CDR3 bases are TGCAGCGTTGGCCAGGGGGTTGGTACTGAAGCTTTCTTT. This codes for CSVGQGVGTEAFF. The J gene is TRBJ1-1, the V gene TRBV29-1, with 7 bases matching TRBD1. This CDR3 has 13 amino acids. Germline CDR1 SQVTM, CDR2 ANQGSEA. V dropped 4 bases and J dropped 5; count of bases not matched to a gene: 7. Looking up the rest from reference TRBV29-1 and TRBJ1-1 gives the full variable domain: SAVISQKPSRDICQRGTSLTIQCQVDSQVTMMFWYRQQPGQSLTLIATANQGSEATYESGFVIDKFPISRPNLTFSTLTVSNMSPEDSSIYLCSVGQGVGTEAFFGQGTRLTVV.

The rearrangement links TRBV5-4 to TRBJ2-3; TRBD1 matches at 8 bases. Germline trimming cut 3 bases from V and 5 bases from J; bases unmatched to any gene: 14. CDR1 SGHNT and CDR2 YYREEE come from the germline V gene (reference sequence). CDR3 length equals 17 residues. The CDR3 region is CASSSRQGTLSLDTQYF. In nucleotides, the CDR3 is TGTGCCAGCAGCTCGCGACAGGGGACGTTGTCTCTAGATACGCAGTATTTT.

The CDR3 bases are TGTGCCAGCAGCCCAACCCACGGGGCCCCTGAAGCTTTCTTT. Translating gives CASSPTHGAPEAFF. The rearrangement links TRBV7-3 to TRBJ1-1; weak D call: TRBD1 (5 bases). Germline assignment: CDR1 SGHTA and CDR2 FQGTGA. Trimming stripped 5 bases from V and 6 bases from J, with 16 bases between. The CDR3 extends over 14 amino acids.

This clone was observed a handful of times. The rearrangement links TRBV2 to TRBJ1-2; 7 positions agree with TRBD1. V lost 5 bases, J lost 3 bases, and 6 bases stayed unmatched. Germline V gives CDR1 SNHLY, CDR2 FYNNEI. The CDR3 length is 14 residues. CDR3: CASSQPRGDYGYTF. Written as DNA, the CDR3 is TGTGCCAGCAGTCAGCCCAGGGGGGACTATGGCTACACCTTC.

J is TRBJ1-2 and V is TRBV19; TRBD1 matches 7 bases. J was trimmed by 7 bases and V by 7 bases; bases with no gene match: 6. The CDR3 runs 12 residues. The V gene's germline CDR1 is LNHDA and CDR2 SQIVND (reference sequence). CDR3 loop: CASTPGGAGYTF. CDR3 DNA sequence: TGTGCCAGTACGCCAGGGGGGGCTGGCTACACCTTC.

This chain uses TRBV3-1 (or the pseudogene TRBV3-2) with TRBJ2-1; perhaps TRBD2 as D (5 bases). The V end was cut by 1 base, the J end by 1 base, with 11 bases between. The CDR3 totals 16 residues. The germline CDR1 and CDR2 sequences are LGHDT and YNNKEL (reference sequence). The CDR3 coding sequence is TGTGCCAGCAGCCAAGGGCTCGGCGGGTCCTACAATGAGCAGTTCTTC. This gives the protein CASSQGLGGSYNEQFF.

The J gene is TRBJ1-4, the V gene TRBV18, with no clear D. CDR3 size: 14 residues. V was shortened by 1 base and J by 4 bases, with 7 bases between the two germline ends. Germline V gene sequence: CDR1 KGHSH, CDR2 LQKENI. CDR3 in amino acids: CASSPQVFNEKLFF. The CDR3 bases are TGTGCCAGCTCACCACAAGTTTTTAATGAAAAACTGTTTTTT.

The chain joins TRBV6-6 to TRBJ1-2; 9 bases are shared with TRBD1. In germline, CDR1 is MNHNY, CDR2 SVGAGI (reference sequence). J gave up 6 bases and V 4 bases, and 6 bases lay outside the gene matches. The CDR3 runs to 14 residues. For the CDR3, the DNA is TGTGCCAGCAGTTCCAACAGGGGGCTCGATGGCTACACCTTC. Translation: CASSSNRGLDGYTF.

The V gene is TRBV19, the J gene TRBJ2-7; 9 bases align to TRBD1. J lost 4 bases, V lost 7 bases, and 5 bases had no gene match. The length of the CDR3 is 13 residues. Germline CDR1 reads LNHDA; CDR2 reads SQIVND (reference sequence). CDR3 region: CASTSGTGYEQYF. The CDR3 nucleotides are TGTGCCAGTACCTCCGGGACAGGGTACGAGCAGTACTTC. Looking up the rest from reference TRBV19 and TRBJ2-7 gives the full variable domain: DGGITQSPKYLFRKEGQNVTLSCEQNLNHDAMYWYRQDPGQGLRLIYYSQIVNDFQKGDIAEGYSVSREKKESFPLTVTSAQKNPTAFYLCASTSGTGYEQYFGPGTRLTVT.

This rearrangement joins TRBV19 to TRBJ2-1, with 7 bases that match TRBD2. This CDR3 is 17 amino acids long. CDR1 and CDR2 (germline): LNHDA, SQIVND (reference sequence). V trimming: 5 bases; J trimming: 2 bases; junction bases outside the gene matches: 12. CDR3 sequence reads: CASSLLSLAIAYNEQFF. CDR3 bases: TGTGCCAGTAGTCTCCTTTCACTAGCGATCGCCTACAATGAGCAGTTCTTC.

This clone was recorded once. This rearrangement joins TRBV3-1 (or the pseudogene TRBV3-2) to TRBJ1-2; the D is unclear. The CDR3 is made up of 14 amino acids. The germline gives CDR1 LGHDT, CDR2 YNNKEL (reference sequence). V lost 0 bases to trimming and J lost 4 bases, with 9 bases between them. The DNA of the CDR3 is TGTGCCAGCAGCCAAGATTCCCAATCCTATGGCTACACCTTC. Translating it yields CASSQDSQSYGYTF.

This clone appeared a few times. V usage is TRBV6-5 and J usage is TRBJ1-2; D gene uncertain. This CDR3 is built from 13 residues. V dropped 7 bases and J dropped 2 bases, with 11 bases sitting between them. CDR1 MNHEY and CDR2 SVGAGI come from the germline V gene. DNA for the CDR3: TGTGCCAGCATGGAACGGGCCAACTATGGCTACACCTTC. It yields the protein CASMERANYGYTF.

The CDR3 here is CASTKDRDGYTF. CDR3 coding DNA: TGTGCCAGTACTAAGGACAGGGATGGCTACACCTTC. The gene calls are TRBV19 and TRBJ1-2; TRBD1 matches 8 bases. After removal of 7 bases from V and 6 bases from J, the junction contained 4 bases not matched to a gene. The germline gives CDR1 LNHDA, CDR2 SQIVND (reference sequence). The CDR3 sequence is 12 residues long.

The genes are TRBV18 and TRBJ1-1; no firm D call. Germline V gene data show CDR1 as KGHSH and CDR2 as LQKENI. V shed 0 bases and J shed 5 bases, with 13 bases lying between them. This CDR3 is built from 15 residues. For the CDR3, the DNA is TGTGCCAGCTCACCACCTCCGGGTGTGAGGACTGAAGCTTTCTTT. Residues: CASSPPPGVRTEAFF.

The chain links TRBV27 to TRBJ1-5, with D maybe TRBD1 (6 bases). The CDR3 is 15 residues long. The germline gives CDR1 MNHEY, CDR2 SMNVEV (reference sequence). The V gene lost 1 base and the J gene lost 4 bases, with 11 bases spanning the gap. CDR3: CASSLLGGGNQPQHF. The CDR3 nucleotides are TGTGCCAGCAGTTTATTAGGGGGTGGAAATCAGCCCCAGCATTTT.